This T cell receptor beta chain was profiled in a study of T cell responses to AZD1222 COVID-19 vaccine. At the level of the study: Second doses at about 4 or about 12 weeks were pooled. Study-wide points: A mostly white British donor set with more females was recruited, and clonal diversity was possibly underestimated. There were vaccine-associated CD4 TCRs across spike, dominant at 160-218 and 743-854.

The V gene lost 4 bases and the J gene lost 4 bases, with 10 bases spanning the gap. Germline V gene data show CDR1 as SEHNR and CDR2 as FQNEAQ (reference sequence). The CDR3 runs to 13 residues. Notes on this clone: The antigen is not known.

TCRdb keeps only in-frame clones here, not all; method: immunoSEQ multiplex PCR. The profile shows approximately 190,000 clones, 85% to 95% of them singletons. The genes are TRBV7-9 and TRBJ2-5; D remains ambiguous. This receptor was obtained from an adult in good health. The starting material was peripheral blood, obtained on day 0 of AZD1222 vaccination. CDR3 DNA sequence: TGTGCCAGCAGCTCAATCGTAGGAGAGACCCAGTACTTC. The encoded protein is CASSSIVGETQYF.